This entry concerns a single T cell receptor beta chain. The antigen is not known. This specimen comes from a study of beta chain features in type 1 diabetes. Study background: The patient and healthy donor groups were comparable for age, gender and cell yields. Regarding the study as a whole: Patients with type 1 diabetes carried fewer insertions and had more deletions at their VDJ junctions. Naive, central memory and regulatory TCRB repertoires appeared more similar among patients than healthy donors. In all four CD4+ subsets, TCRB CDR3 length was significantly, moderately reduced in type 1 diabetes.

The entirety of the isolated RNA underwent reverse transcription, so expressed TCRB transcripts were sequenced. Samples of naive, central memory and regulatory T cells yielded a mean of about 3.8 million reads. Clones were sequenced by immunoSEQ multiplex PCR, and TCRdb holds only the in-frame ones, with some missing. The sample records approximately 150,000 clones, 63% being singletons. Germline CDR1 MDHEN, CDR2 SYDVKM. The V end was cut by 7 bases, the J end by 0 bases, with 19 bases between. This CDR3 has 18 amino acids. This sequence was found in a man aged 25-45 years with type 1 diabetes. Specimen: naive CD4+ T cells from blood. This chain joins TRBV28 and TRBJ1-6; D might be TRBD1 (6 bases). The CDR3 bases are TGTGCCAGCAACCGTCCCCCAGGGGCCGGCTCCTATAATTCACCCCTCCACTTT. Encoded protein: CASNRPPGAGSYNSPLHF.